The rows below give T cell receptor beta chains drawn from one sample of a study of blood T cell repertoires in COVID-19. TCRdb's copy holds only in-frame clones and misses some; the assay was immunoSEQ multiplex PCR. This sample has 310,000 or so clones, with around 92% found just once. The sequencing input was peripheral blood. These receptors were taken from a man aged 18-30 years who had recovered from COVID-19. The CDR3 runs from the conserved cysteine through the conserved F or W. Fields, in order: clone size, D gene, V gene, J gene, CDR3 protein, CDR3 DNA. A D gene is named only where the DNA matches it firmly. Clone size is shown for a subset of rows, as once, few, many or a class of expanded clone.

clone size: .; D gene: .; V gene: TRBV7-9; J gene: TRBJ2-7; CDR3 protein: CASSLAEKSSYEQYF; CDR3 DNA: TGTGCCAGCAGCTTAGCAGAGAAAAGCTCCTACGAGCAGTACTTC
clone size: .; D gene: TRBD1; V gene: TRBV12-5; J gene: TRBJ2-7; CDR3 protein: CASGLGTGPSYEQYF; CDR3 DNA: TGTGCTAGTGGTTTGGGGACAGGTCCTTCCTACGAGCAGTACTTC
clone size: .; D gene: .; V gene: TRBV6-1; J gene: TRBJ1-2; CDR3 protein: CASSEGTDFGGYTF; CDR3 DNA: TGTGCCAGCAGTGAAGGCACGGACTTTGGTGGCTACACCTTC
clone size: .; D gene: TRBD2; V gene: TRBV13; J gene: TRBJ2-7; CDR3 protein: CASSRFAGGSYEQYF; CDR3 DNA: TGTGCCAGCAGTAGGTTTGCGGGGGGTTCGTACGAGCAGTACTTC
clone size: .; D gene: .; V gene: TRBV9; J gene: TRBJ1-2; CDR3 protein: CASSVQGYGYTF; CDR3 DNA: TGTGCCAGCAGCGTACAGGGCTATGGCTACACCTTC
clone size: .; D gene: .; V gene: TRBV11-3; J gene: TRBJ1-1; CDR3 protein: CASSLDRGEAFF; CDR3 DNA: TGTGCCAGCAGCTTAGACCGGGGTGAAGCTTTCTTT
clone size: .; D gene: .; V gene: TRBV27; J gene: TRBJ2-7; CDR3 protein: CASSLSRGHEQYF; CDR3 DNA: TGTGCCAGCAGTTTATCAAGGGGTCACGAGCAGTACTTC
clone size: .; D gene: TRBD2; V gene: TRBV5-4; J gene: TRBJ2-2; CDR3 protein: CASSLFWTSGGNTGELFF; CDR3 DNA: TGTGCCAGCAGCTTGTTTTGGACTAGCGGAGGAAACACCGGGGAGCTGTTTTTT
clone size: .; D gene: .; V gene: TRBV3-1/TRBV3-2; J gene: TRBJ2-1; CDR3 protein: CASSQASGSSYNEQFF; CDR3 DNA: TGTGCCAGCAGCCAAGCCAGCGGAAGCTCCTACAATGAGCAGTTCTTC
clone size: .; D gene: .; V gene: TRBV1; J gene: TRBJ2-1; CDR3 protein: CTSSHRLAGGPDEQFF; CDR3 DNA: TGCACCAGCAGCCATCGACTAGCGGGGGGGCCCGATGAGCAGTTCTTC
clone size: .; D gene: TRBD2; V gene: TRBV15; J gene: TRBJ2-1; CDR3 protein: CATSSHGTSVHNEQFF; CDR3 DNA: TGTGCCACCAGCAGCCACGGGACTAGCGTGCACAATGAGCAGTTCTTC
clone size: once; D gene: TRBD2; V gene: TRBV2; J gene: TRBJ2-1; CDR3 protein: CASSEFLASGRADTYNEQFF; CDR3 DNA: TGTGCCAGCAGTGAATTTCTGGCTAGCGGGAGGGCGGATACCTACAATGAGCAGTTCTTC
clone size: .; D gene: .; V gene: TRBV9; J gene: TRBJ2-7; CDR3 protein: CASSVHDAGAYEQYF; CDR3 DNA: TGTGCCAGCAGCGTACACGACGCGGGCGCCTACGAGCAGTACTTC
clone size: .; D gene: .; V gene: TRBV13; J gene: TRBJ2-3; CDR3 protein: CASSLVGESDTQYF; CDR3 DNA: TGTGCCAGCAGCTTAGTAGGGGAATCAGATACGCAGTATTTT
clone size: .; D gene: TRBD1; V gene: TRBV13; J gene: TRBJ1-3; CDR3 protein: CASSPRDSGPGATIYF; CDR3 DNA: TGTGCCAGCAGCCCCCGGGACAGTGGTCCTGGGGCCACCATATATTTT